Described below is a single TCR beta chain sequence and its context. The antigen is unknown. There are 16 residues in the CDR3. Germline V CDR1 and CDR2: SGHNT, YYREEE (reference sequence). V trimming: 4 bases; J trimming: 2 bases; junction bases outside the gene matches: 7. This specimen belongs to a study of T cell responses to AZD1222 COVID-19 vaccine. Study-level results: Elevations in Spike-specific TCR breadth and depth followed administration of two AZD1222 doses. Only after the peak T cell response were repertoires sampled.

Sequenced by immunoSEQ multiplex PCR; TCRdb stores in-frame clones only, minus some. The data show 120,000 or so clones, 90% seen once. Sample: peripheral blood, taken on day 0 of AZD1222 vaccination. J is TRBJ2-1 and V is TRBV5-4; 9 bases are shared with TRBD2. The source is an adult in good health. CDR3 loop: CASSKRSGSPYNEQFF. The CDR3 nucleotides are TGTGCCAGCAGCAAACGTAGCGGGAGCCCCTACAATGAGCAGTTCTTC.